This TCR beta chain came from a study of blood T cell repertoires in COVID-19. The wider study: Acute and convalescent COVID-19 specimens originated in the United States, Italy and Spain. T cells, B-cell-depleted T cells, or PBMCs supplied cDNA or gDNA.

CDR3 length equals 14 residues. The junction had 6 bases not matched to a gene; V was cut back by 5 bases and J by 4 bases. Germline assignment: CDR1 SNHLY and CDR2 FYNNEI. Sequencing used immunoSEQ multiplex PCR; TCRdb keeps in-frame clones, though not all of them. Counted here are about 250,000 clones, roughly 90% occurring once; the ten biggest clones make up 2.5% to 3.5%. Sequencing was performed on peripheral blood. This TCR came from a woman aged 25 to 39 with active or convalescent COVID-19. The chain joins TRBV2 to TRBJ1-1, with TRBD1 matching 8 bases. CDR3 protein: CASSLQGAGTEAFF. CDR3 nucleotide sequence: TGTGCCAGCAGTCTTCAGGGGGCCGGCACTGAAGCTTTCTTT.